These T cell receptor beta chains were read from a single sample in a study of human CD8 memory T cell subsets. From the 5' RACE reads, TCRdb lists one entry per CDR3 protein and no DNA. The sample has more than 10,000 distinct CDR3 sequences. The sample comprised CD8+ stem-like memory T cells (TSCM and TCM) sorted from PBMCs. Every receptor here comes from a human donor in good health. The CDR3 runs from the conserved cysteine through the conserved F or W. Each record gives: clone size, J gene, V gene, CDR3 protein. Size is omitted from some rows. Given values are once, few, many or a class for expanded clones.

- TRBJ2-1 TRBV28 CASSLLYNEQFF
- TRBJ2-1 TRBV6-1 CATQTGTASYNEQFF
- TRBJ2-7 TRBV20-1 CSARDGGVYEQYF
- TRBJ2-1 TRBV19 CASSVTGWSDEQFF
- TRBJ2-7 TRBV5-6 CASSSTSGSPEQYF
- TRBJ2-3 TRBV20-1 CSATGTSGSRADTQYF
- TRBJ2-3 TRBV2 CASGAKLRGSSTDTQYF
- TRBJ2-1 TRBV20-1 CSASPPGLVSNEQFF
medium-sized TRBJ2-7 TRBV28 CASNEGGYEQYF
- TRBJ2-3 TRBV2 CASTRGLGTDTQYF
- TRBJ2-5 TRBV5-6 CASSPAQETQYF
- TRBJ1-1 TRBV12-3/TRBV12-4 CASSLLGGNTEAFF
medium-sized TRBJ2-7 TRBV5-1 CASSSHLQTSEQYF
- TRBJ2-1 TRBV7-9 CASSFFQGTRNEQFF
- TRBJ1-5 TRBV28 CASRLYGDGGQPQHF
- TRBJ2-1 TRBV9 CASSVTGYNEQFF
- TRBJ2-1 TRBV15 CATSAGDSYNEQFF
- TRBJ2-7 TRBV27 CASQGARGGNEQYF
- TRBJ2-7 TRBV12-3/TRBV12-4 CASSPQGRGEQYF
- TRBJ2-1 TRBV5-1 CASSLGTGGTYNEQFF
medium-sized TRBJ2-5 TRBV7-8 CASSQTSGRRGRQETQYF
- TRBJ2-3 TRBV5-1 CASSFSDGDTDTQYF
- TRBJ2-7 TRBV6-5 CASSVLAGGTSYEQYF
- TRBJ1-5 TRBV9 CASSVEQGVGQPQHF
- TRBJ2-1 TRBV11-2 CASSLVAGGSYNEQFF
medium-sized TRBJ1-5 TRBV6-5 CASSYSFRQPQHF
- TRBJ1-5 TRBV19 CASSIPWEPQNQPQHF
- TRBJ2-7 TRBV6-6 CASSYKRGGEQYF
- TRBJ2-1 TRBV27 CASSSQPMDYNEQFF
- TRBJ1-3 TRBV6-5 CASSYTQRSENTIYF
medium-sized TRBJ2-7 TRBV7-6 CASSAGTGSYEQYF
- TRBJ1-5 TRBV5-6 CASSLGPFNQPQHF
- TRBJ2-7 TRBV27 CASSLVYGQQASYEQYF
- TRBJ2-5 TRBV28 CASSIIAGGGETQYF
- TRBJ1-1 TRBV7-9 CASSHWRGEAFF
- TRBJ2-6 TRBV7-2 CASSLPPSGANVLTF
medium-sized TRBJ2-7 TRBV15 CATSRTWTGVDDEQYF
- TRBJ1-1 TRBV13 CASSPSGQGSAEAFF
- TRBJ1-1 TRBV7-8 CASSVGAGGDTEAFF
- TRBJ1-1 TRBV4-1 CASSHLTGNTEAFF
- TRBJ1-1 TRBV9 CASSERDYVAEAFF
- TRBJ2-2 TRBV6-1 CASSGWTVSTGELFF
- TRBJ1-3 TRBV5-6 CASSLIGDSAGNTIYF